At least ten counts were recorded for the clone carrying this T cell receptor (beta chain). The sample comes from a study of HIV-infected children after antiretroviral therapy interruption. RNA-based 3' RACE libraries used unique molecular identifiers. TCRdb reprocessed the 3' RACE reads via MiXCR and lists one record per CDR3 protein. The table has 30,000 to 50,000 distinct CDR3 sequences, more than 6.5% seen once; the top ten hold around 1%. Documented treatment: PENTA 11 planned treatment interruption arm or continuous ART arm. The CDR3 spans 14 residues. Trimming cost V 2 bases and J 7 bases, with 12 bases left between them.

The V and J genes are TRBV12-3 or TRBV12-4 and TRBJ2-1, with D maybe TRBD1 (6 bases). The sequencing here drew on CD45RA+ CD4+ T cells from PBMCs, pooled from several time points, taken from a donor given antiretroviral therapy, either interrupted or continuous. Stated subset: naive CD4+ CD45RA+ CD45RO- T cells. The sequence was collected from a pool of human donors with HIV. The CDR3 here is CASSLYEGGNEQFF. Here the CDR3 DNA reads TGTGCCAGCAGTTTATACGAAGGGGGAAATGAGCAGTTCTTC.